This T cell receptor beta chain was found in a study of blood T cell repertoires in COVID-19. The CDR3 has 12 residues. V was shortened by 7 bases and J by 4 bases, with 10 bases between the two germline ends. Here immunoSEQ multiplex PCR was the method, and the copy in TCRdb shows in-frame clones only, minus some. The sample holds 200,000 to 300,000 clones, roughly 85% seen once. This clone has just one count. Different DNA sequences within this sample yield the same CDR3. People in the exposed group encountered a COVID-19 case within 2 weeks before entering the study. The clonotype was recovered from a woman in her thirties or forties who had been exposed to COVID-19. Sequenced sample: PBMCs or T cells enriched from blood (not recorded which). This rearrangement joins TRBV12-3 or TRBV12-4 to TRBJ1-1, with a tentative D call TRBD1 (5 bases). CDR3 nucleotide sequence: TGTGCCAGCACCTTGGGGGGCACTGAAGCTTTCTTT. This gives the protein CASTLGGTEAFF.